Below, one T cell receptor beta chain is given with its context. The CDR3 is 14 residues long. V lost 3 bases, J lost 5 bases, and 4 bases stayed unmatched. Germline CDR1 reads KGHSH; CDR2 reads LQKENI. This entry belongs to a study of blood T cell repertoires in COVID-19. Study summary: Samples came from the United States, Italy and Spain, spanning acute and convalescent COVID-19. PBMCs, B-cell-depleted T cells, or T cells provided the cDNA or gDNA that made up the material.

Generated by immunoSEQ multiplex PCR, the TCRdb table keeps only in-frame clones and is missing some. Among around 70,000 clones listed, around 80% were seen once. The sequencing sample was made of peripheral blood. The TCR originated in a human donor in a cohort sampled during active COVID-19. The chain carries TRBV18 and TRBJ2-3; 8 nucleotides align to TRBD1. CDR3 nucleotides: TGTGCCAGCTCACCGATCGACAGGGGAGATACGCAGTATTTT. It specifies CASSPIDRGDTQYF.